This T cell receptor (beta chain) was documented in a study of blood T cell repertoires in COVID-19. Whole-study context: Collection of acute and convalescent COVID-19 samples took place in the United States, Italy and Spain. The analysed material was cDNA or gDNA that came from T cells, B-cell-depleted T cells, or PBMCs.

In the study's own analysis: Amplifying reference gene primers gave estimates of nucleated cell counts. Profiling relied on immunoSEQ multiplex PCR, and the TCRdb table lists in-frame clones only, not all of them. V and J calls and clone size are those listed in that table; D and trimming were worked out from the DNA. The sample contains under 200,000 clones, roughly 84% of which appear only once. The CDR3 extends over 15 amino acids. The V and J ends lost 1 base and 4 bases respectively, with 11 bases between them. Germline V gives CDR1 SGHAT, CDR2 FQNNGV. The receptor's source is an elderly woman with acute or convalescent COVID-19. Material for sequencing was peripheral blood. The V gene is TRBV11-2, the J gene TRBJ1-3; D is unclear. As DNA, the CDR3 is TGTGCCAGCAGCTTAGGCGGATCTTCCGGAAACACCATATATTTT. Its protein is CASSLGGSSGNTIYF.